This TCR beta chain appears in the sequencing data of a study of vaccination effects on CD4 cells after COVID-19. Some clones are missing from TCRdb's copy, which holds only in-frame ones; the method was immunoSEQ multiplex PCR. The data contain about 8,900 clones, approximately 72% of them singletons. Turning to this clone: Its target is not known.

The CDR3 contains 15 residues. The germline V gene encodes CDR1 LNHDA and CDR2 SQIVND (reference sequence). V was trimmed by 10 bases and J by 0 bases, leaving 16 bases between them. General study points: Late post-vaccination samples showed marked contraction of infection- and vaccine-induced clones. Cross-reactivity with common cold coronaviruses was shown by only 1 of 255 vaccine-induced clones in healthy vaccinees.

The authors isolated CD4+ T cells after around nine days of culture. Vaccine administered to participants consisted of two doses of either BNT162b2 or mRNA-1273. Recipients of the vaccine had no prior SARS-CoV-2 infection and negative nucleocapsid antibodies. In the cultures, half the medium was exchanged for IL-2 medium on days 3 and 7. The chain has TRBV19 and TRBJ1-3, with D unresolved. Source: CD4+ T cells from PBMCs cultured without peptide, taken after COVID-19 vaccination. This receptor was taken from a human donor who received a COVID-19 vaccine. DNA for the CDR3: TGTGCCACCTCATCTCTTAACCTCTCTGGAAACACCATATATTTT. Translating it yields CATSSLNLSGNTIYF.